These 12 T cell receptor beta chains came from one sample sequenced in a study of identical twins (dated by TCRdb to the mid-2010s). Library preparation employed 5' RACE. The sample was run on an Illumina HiSeq 2000. TCRdb's own reprocessing of the public reads used fastp at Q25 and MiXCR and kept productive beta chains. Records with the same CDR3 protein are collapsed into one entry carrying the most frequent genes and DNA. The sample records some 300,000 distinct CDR3 sequences, 9% to 15% of which are singletons. The leading ten clones occupy roughly 7% of the sample. Separately, the same data were catalogued under a study of yellow fever vaccine responses in identical twins.

Specimen: CD8+ T cells sorted from blood. All receptors derive from a woman between 18 and 29 years old in good health.

This clonotype was seen many times. Here the CDR3 reads CASSASERESQFF. DNA of the CDR3: TGTGCCAGCAGTGCCTCAGAGCGGGAATCGCAGTTCTTC. The chain links TRBV12-3 or TRBV12-4 to TRBJ2-1; 7 bases are a match to TRBD2. The CDR3 sequence is 13 residues long. The J segment lost 12 bases and the V segment lost 5 bases, leaving 10 bases of the junction unmatched.

This clonotype was seen repeatedly, ten times or more. V is TRBV27 and J is TRBJ1-5; 10 nucleotides align to TRBD1. The CDR3 extends over 16 amino acids. J was trimmed by 7 bases and V by 4 bases; bases with no gene match: 10. The germline V gene encodes CDR1 MNHEY and CDR2 SMNVEV (reference sequence). Written as DNA, the CDR3 is TGTGCCAGCAGTTCCTCCGGGACAGGGGATCGCCAGCCCCAGCATTTT. This sequence encodes CASSSSGTGDRQPQHF.

This clonotype was found a few times. The chain links TRBV2 to TRBJ1-1, with D hard to call. The CDR3 runs to 12 residues. V gave up 8 bases and J gave up 1 base, with 8 bases separating them. In germline, CDR1 is SNHLY, CDR2 FYNNEI. CDR3: CASGYTNTEAFF. In DNA form, the CDR3 reads TGTGCCAGCGGGTATACGAACACTGAAGCTTTCTTT.

The chain has TRBV6-4 and TRBJ2-1, with 9 bases aligning to TRBD2. From germline, CDR1 is MRHNA and CDR2 SNTAGT. The CDR3 has 16 residues. V was pared by 1 base and J by 3 bases, with 4 bases of the junction left unmatched. The CDR3 nucleotides are TGTGCCAGCAGTGACTTTTCTAGCGGGGACTACAATGAGCAGTTCTTC. It codes for CASSDFSSGDYNEQFF.

CDR3 nucleotides: TGCGCCAGCGCAGACCAAACAGGGCCCGGGGAGCTGTTTTTT. This codes for CASADQTGPGELFF. V and J are TRBV5-1 and TRBJ2-2, with a tentative D call TRBD1 (6 bases). Trimming took off 7 bases at V and 6 bases at J, with 16 bases between the two ends. CDR1 and CDR2 from the germline V gene are SGHRS and YFSETQ. This CDR3 has 14 residues.

The chain employs TRBV2 and TRBJ2-7, with D tentatively TRBD1 (5 bases). The length of the CDR3 is 17 residues. V dropped 3 bases and J dropped 0 bases, with 18 bases sitting between them. Germline V gene lookup returns CDR1 SNHLY and CDR2 FYNNEI. The CDR3 is CASSDPHVGVYSYEQYV. DNA for the CDR3: TGTGCCAGCAGTGACCCCCACGTAGGGGTCTACTCCTACGAGCAGTACGTC.

The chain joins TRBV7-2 to TRBJ2-1, with 11 bases that match TRBD2. The CDR3 contains 22 residues. J lost 6 bases, V lost 4 bases, and 26 bases had no gene match. The germline V gene encodes CDR1 SGHTA and CDR2 FQGNSA. CDR3 region: CASSYPGQGIAGGPRSPNEQFF. The CDR3 DNA follows: TGTGCCAGCAGCTACCCGGGACAGGGTATAGCGGGAGGGCCCCGGTCCCCCAATGAGCAGTTCTTC.

The chain carries TRBV7-9 and TRBJ2-7, with TRBD2 matching over 8 bases. Unmatched junction bases numbered 4, after V lost 6 bases and J lost 6 bases. Germline V gene data show CDR1 as SEHNR and CDR2 as FQNEAQ (reference sequence). The CDR3 consists of 12 residues. The DNA of the CDR3 is TGTGCCAGCAGTTCGGGGGGGGGCGAGCAGTACGTC. Amino acid sequence: CASSSGGGEQYV.

This clonotype appeared many times. V usage is TRBV4-1 and J usage is TRBJ2-2, with D perhaps TRBD2 (6 bases). Germline CDR1 is MGHRA and CDR2 is YSYEKL. The CDR3 is 18 residues long. The V end was cut by 0 bases, the J end by 7 bases, with 21 bases between. The CDR3 is CASSQDGWGIGGVGELFF. CDR3 sequence (DNA): TGCGCCAGCAGCCAAGATGGTTGGGGCATCGGGGGTGTCGGGGAGCTGTTTTTT.

The chain has TRBV27 and TRBJ1-1, with TRBD1 matching over 12 bases. The CDR3 has 16 residues. Germline V gene sequence: CDR1 MNHEY, CDR2 SMNVEV (reference sequence). J lost 4 bases, V lost 4 bases, and 7 bases had no gene match. The CDR3 nucleotides are TGTGCCAGCAGTTCCGGGACAGGGGGCGATGGCACTGAAGCTTTCTTT. This gives the protein CASSSGTGGDGTEAFF.

This clonotype was counted ten times or more. The gene calls are TRBV20-1 and TRBJ2-7; TRBD1 or TRBD2 may be the D gene (6 bases each). Germline lookup yields CDR1 DFQATT and CDR2 SNEGSKA (reference sequence). V was shortened by 0 bases and J by 2 bases, with 14 bases between the two germline ends. The CDR3 loop spans 15 amino acids. The CDR3, as DNA: TGCAGTGCTAGAGATCAGGAGGGGACAACCTACGAGCAGTACGTC. Encoded protein: CSARDQEGTTYEQYV.

This chain's CDR3 is CASSYSMEYEQYF. The CDR3 nucleotides are TGTGCCAGCAGCTACAGCATGGAGTACGAGCAGTACTTC. The chain combines TRBV12-3 or TRBV12-4 with TRBJ2-7; D gene ambiguous. The CDR3 is made up of 13 amino acids. Trimming left V 6 bases short and J 4 bases short, with 13 bases between.